Given below is one T cell receptor (beta chain) in context. This entry is derived from a study of PD-1 blockade in classical Hodgkin lymphoma. Every patient experienced relapse after autologous stem cell transplantation, and brentuximab vedotin exposure varied. V was pared by 3 bases and J by 6 bases, with 18 bases between. Germline lookup yields CDR1 ENHRY and CDR2 SYGVKD. This CDR3 comprises 15 residues. TCRdb keeps only in-frame clones here, not all; method: immunoSEQ multiplex PCR. The sample gives about 97,000 clones, roughly 83% of which show up once; over 9% is in the top ten. The sample consisted of peripheral blood mononuclear cells (PBMCs), taken at baseline. The chain uses TRBV10-3 and TRBJ2-7; tentatively, D is TRBD2 (6 bases). The receptor comes from a human donor with classical Hodgkin lymphoma. CDR3 amino acids: CAISDRVNPGGEQYF. CDR3 coding DNA: TGTGCCATCAGTGACCGCGTTAACCCCGGGGGCGAGCAGTACTTC.